Shown below are 31 T cell receptor beta chains from a single sample sequenced in a study of blood T cell repertoires in COVID-19. Sequenced by immunoSEQ multiplex PCR; TCRdb stores in-frame clones only, minus some. This sample has fewer than 250,000 clones, with 82% found just once. Input material: peripheral blood. The receptors shown here come from a woman aged 55-69 years with COVID-19, enrolled during active disease.

The J gene is TRBJ1-3, the V gene TRBV27, with 8 bases identical to TRBD1. The V gene's germline CDR1 is MNHEY and CDR2 SMNVEV (reference sequence). The CDR3 is made up of 16 amino acids. V dropped 0 bases and J dropped 5; count of bases not matched to a gene: 6. The CDR3 reads CASSLSGQGHRNTIYF. The DNA of the CDR3 is TGTGCCAGCAGTTTATCCGGACAGGGTCATCGAAACACCATATATTTT.

This clone has more than one count but fewer than ten. In nucleotides, the CDR3 is TGTGCCAGCAGCCATGATACAGGTGTCGATTCCTATGGCTACACCTTC. Its protein is CASSHDTGVDSYGYTF. V is TRBV3-1 (or the pseudogene TRBV3-2) and J is TRBJ1-2; the D gene is possibly TRBD1 (5 bases). Deletions cut 3 bases from V and 4 bases from J, with 18 bases between. Germline V gene data show CDR1 as LGHDT and CDR2 as YNNKEL (reference sequence). This CDR3 is 16 amino acids long.

The chain uses TRBV6-5 and TRBJ1-2, with D possibly being TRBD1 (5 bases). Trimming shortened V by 6 bases and J by 7 bases, and 15 bases separated the two germline ends. Germline CDR1 MNHEY, CDR2 SVGAGI. This CDR3 is built from 13 residues. CDR3 in amino acids: CASSKEQGIGYTF. The CDR3 DNA reads TGTGCCAGCAGCAAAGAGCAGGGTATTGGCTACACCTTC.

This clone occurred a few times. The chain combines TRBV6-6 with TRBJ2-2; D not certain. The CDR3 sequence is 17 residues long. From germline, CDR1 is MNHNY and CDR2 SVGAGI (reference sequence). V was cut by 5 bases and J by 1 base, with 17 bases left in between. CDR3 DNA: TGTGCCAGCAGTCAAACCCCAACTCACAGGAACACCGGGGAGCTGTTTTTT. Translated: CASSQTPTHRNTGELFF.

The chain has TRBV28 and TRBJ1-4; D perhaps matches TRBD1 (5 bases). Deletions cut 7 bases from V and 11 bases from J, with 11 bases between. Germline V gene lookup returns CDR1 MDHEN and CDR2 SYDVKM. The CDR3 contains 11 residues. The CDR3 reads CASTPGGKLFF. CDR3 bases: TGTGCCAGCACGCCGGGGGGGAAACTGTTTTTT.

This rearrangement joins TRBV6-6 to TRBJ2-5; maybe TRBD2 (6 bases). The germline V gene encodes CDR1 MNHNY and CDR2 SVGAGI (reference sequence). V gave up 7 bases and J gave up 5 bases, with 17 bases separating them. This CDR3 is 14 amino acids long. CDR3 region: CASKSRGREETQYF. In DNA form, the CDR3 reads TGTGCCAGCAAGTCTAGAGGCCGGGAGGAGACCCAGTACTTC.

The genes are TRBV3-1 (or the pseudogene TRBV3-2) and TRBJ2-7; 7 bases align to TRBD2. The CDR3 covers 14 residues. The V segment lost 1 base and the J segment 5 bases; nucleotides outside the gene matches: 5. Germline assignment: CDR1 LGHDT and CDR2 YNNKEL (reference sequence). CDR3 region: CASSQAGRGDEQYF. CDR3 nucleotide sequence: TGTGCCAGCAGCCAAGCGGGACGGGGGGACGAGCAGTACTTC.

V is TRBV27 and J is TRBJ2-3; TRBD2 agrees at 10 bases. The germline V gene has CDR1 MNHEY and CDR2 SMNVEV (reference sequence). The CDR3 length is 15 residues. V gave up 6 bases and J gave up 1 base; unmatched junction bases: 4. CDR3 bases: TGTGCCAGCAGGGTAGCGGGGGGTCGCACAGATACGCAGTATTTT. Translation: CASRVAGGRTDTQYF.

This clone has only a few counts. The chain couples TRBV6-5 to TRBJ1-5; D is unresolved. Trimming pared 5 bases from V and 5 bases from J, leaving 16 bases between. From germline, CDR1 is MNHEY and CDR2 SVGAGI. This CDR3 has 15 amino acids. The CDR3 is CASSSRFSAYQPQHF. The CDR3 nucleotides read TGTGCCAGCAGTAGCAGGTTCTCAGCTTATCAGCCCCAGCATTTT.

In this sample, this clone turned up a few times. The chain has TRBV6-5 and TRBJ2-1; 8 bases line up with TRBD2. This CDR3 spans 16 amino acids. The V and J ends lost 2 bases and 6 bases, in that order; junction bases with no gene match: 9. Per germline, CDR1 MNHEY and CDR2 SVGAGI. Here the CDR3 reads CASSYGAGDLPNEQFF. The CDR3 nucleotides are TGTGCCAGCAGTTACGGAGCGGGAGACCTACCCAATGAGCAGTTCTTC.

This chain joins TRBV9 and TRBJ1-6; no reliable D call. This CDR3 is 15 amino acids long. Germline lookup yields CDR1 SGDLS and CDR2 YYNGEE. V lost 4 bases, J lost 7 bases, and 15 bases lay in between. The CDR3, as DNA: TGTGCCAGCAGCAGAGACGGACTGGGAAATTCACCCCTCCACTTT. Protein sequence: CASSRDGLGNSPLHF.

This sequence joins TRBV9 and TRBJ2-5; 11 nucleotides line up with TRBD2. The CDR3 sequence is 19 residues long. Losses at the gene ends were 7 bases for V and 1 base for J; bases not matched to a gene: 18. Germline V CDR1 and CDR2: SGDLS, YYNGEE. CDR3 amino acids: CASSGGMMRLAGPQETQYF. CDR3 DNA sequence: TGTGCCAGCTCCGGGGGAATGATGAGACTAGCGGGGCCCCAAGAGACCCAGTACTTC.

The genes are TRBV15 and TRBJ2-1, with 7 bases aligning to TRBD2. Trimming removed 1 base from V and 10 bases from J; junction bases left unmatched: 4. The CDR3 contains 13 residues. The germline V gene has CDR1 LNHNV and CDR2 YYDKDF (reference sequence). The CDR3 spells CATSRVPGGEQFF. The CDR3 DNA reads as TGTGCCACCAGCAGAGTCCCCGGGGGGGAGCAGTTCTTC.

This chain links TRBV6-5 with TRBJ2-7, with 7 bases lining up with TRBD1. This CDR3 is 14 amino acids long. The germline V gene has CDR1 MNHEY and CDR2 SVGAGI. J lost 0 bases, V lost 8 bases, and 7 bases had no gene match. The CDR3, as DNA: TGTGCCAGCTCCCGGGACAGCCGCTCCTACGAGCAGTACTTC. This translates into CASSRDSRSYEQYF.

The V gene is TRBV6-6, the J gene TRBJ1-5, with D possibly being TRBD1 (6 bases). V shed 4 bases and J shed 12 bases, with 19 bases lying between them. Germline V CDR1 and CDR2: MNHNY, SVGAGI (reference sequence). This CDR3 has 14 residues. CDR3 protein: CASSSGQISSFQHF. The CDR3 DNA sequence: TGTGCCAGCAGTTCCGGACAGATATCATCGTTCCAGCATTTT.

This chain joins TRBV5-1 and TRBJ2-6, with no clear D. The CDR3 spans 15 residues. Trimming removed 0 bases from V and 2 bases from J, with 6 bases in between. The germline V gene encodes CDR1 SGHRS and CDR2 YFSETQ. DNA for the CDR3: TGCGCCAGCAGCTTGGCGGTGGCTGGGGCCAACGTCCTGACTTTC. Translated: CASSLAVAGANVLTF.

The rearrangement uses TRBV6-1 and TRBJ1-5; weak D call: TRBD1 (5 bases). The V and J ends lost 2 bases and 6 bases respectively, with 14 bases between them. The CDR3 consists of 15 residues. Looked up from germline, CDR1 is MNHNS and CDR2 is SASEGT. The CDR3 is CASSETGVAGQPQHF. CDR3 sequence (DNA): TGTGCCAGCAGTGAAACGGGGGTGGCCGGTCAGCCCCAGCATTTT.

This clone has only a few counts. The V gene is TRBV5-1, the J gene TRBJ1-2, with TRBD1 as a possible D gene (5 bases). V shed 5 bases and J shed 2 bases, with 19 bases lying between them. The CDR3 consists of 16 residues. Germline CDR1 is SGHRS and CDR2 is YFSETQ. The CDR3 DNA follows: TGCGCCAGCAGATCTTTAAGCGGGGACCGAAACTATGGCTACACCTTC. Translating it yields CASRSLSGDRNYGYTF. Full variable domain (remainder filled in from reference TRBV5-1 and TRBJ1-2): KAGVTQTPRYLIKTRGQQVTLSCSPISGHRSVSWYQQTPGQGLQFLFEYFSETQRNKGNFPGRFSGRQFSNSRSEMNVSTLELGDSALYLCASRSLSGDRNYGYTFGSGTRLTVV.

The rearrangement joins TRBV11-2 to TRBJ1-4; 9 bases align to TRBD1. V trimming: 0 bases; J trimming: 7 bases; junction bases outside the gene matches: 9. This CDR3 spans 17 amino acids. Germline-derived CDR1 and CDR2 are SGHAT and FQNNGV. CDR3 coding DNA: TGTGCCAGCAGCTTAGACCTCCGGACAGGGGTGGGTGAAAAACTGTTTTTT. Translating it yields CASSLDLRTGVGEKLFF.

Written as DNA, the CDR3 is TGTGCCAGCAGTTACGGGACTAGCGGGGCCACCTACGAGCAGTACTTC. Amino acid sequence: CASSYGTSGATYEQYF. The rearrangement links TRBV7-2 to TRBJ2-7; 13 bases match TRBD2. Germline V lookup: CDR1 SGHTA, CDR2 FQGNSA. With V trimmed by 6 bases and J by 2 bases, 7 bases remained unmatched. CDR3 length: 16 residues.

This clone occurred many times. J is TRBJ2-1 and V is TRBV6-5; 10 bases are a match to TRBD1. CDR1 is MNHEY, CDR2 SVGAGI, per germline. The CDR3 consists of 16 residues. V shed 4 bases, J shed 7 bases, and the junction held 10 bases outside the gene matches. In DNA form, the CDR3 reads TGTGCCAGCAGTTCTGACAGGGGGCGAAGAATGAATGAGCAGTTCTTC. It codes for CASSSDRGRRMNEQFF.

The rearrangement uses TRBV5-4 and TRBJ1-2; D is undetermined. The CDR3 contains 14 residues. From germline, CDR1 is SGHNT and CDR2 YYREEE (reference sequence). V lost 3 bases and J lost 1, with 10 bases in between. CDR3 DNA sequence: TGTGCCAGCAGCTCAGAGACGGGTAACTATGGCTACACCTTC. This translates into CASSSETGNYGYTF.

The rearrangement joins TRBV7-3 to TRBJ2-2; possibly TRBD1 for D (6 bases). Germline CDR1 SGHTA, CDR2 FQGTGA. This CDR3 spans 16 amino acids. V was pared by 5 bases and J by 5 bases, with 18 bases between. The DNA of the CDR3 is TGTGCCAGCAGCCCTGCGGACAGTAAGGGGACCGGGGAGCTGTTTTTT. Translated, it gives CASSPADSKGTGELFF.

The rearrangement links TRBV14 to TRBJ2-3; weak D call: TRBD1 (6 bases). Between the trimmed V and J ends, which lost 1 base and 2 bases, there was a span of 13 bases. CDR1 and CDR2 from the germline V gene are SGHDN and FVKESK. This CDR3 is built from 16 residues. As DNA, the CDR3 is TGTGCCAGCAGCCAAGGTCTGGGGGCATTCACAGATACGCAGTATTTT. As protein: CASSQGLGAFTDTQYF.

This rearrangement joins TRBV19 to TRBJ1-2, with D tentatively TRBD1 (5 bases). Between the trimmed V and J ends, which lost 3 bases and 4 bases, there was a span of 12 bases. Germline lookup yields CDR1 LNHDA and CDR2 SQIVND (reference sequence). The CDR3 covers 14 residues. In DNA form, the CDR3 reads TGTGCCAGTAGTATCCCGACAGATTTCTATGGCTACACCTTC. Encoded protein: CASSIPTDFYGYTF.

The chain couples TRBV5-1 to TRBJ1-2, with TRBD1 matching 8 bases. The CDR3 is made up of 16 amino acids. Germline V gene sequence: CDR1 SGHRS, CDR2 YFSETQ. V shed 2 bases, J shed 8 bases, and the junction held 14 bases outside the gene matches. CDR3 sequence reads: CASSFGQGRGSRGYTF. CDR3 nucleotides: TGCGCCAGCAGCTTCGGACAGGGACGGGGTAGTAGAGGCTACACCTTC. The complete variable domain, with remaining parts taken from reference TRBV5-1 and TRBJ1-2, reads KAGVTQTPRYLIKTRGQQVTLSCSPISGHRSVSWYQQTPGQGLQFLFEYFSETQRNKGNFPGRFSGRQFSNSRSEMNVSTLELGDSALYLCASSFGQGRGSRGYTFGSGTRLTVV.

The chain uses TRBV3-1 (or the pseudogene TRBV3-2) and TRBJ2-7; 9 bases are shared with TRBD1. There are 12 residues in the CDR3. Germline CDR1 and CDR2: LGHDT and YNNKEL (reference sequence). With V trimmed by 11 bases and J by 6 bases, 8 bases remained unmatched. The chain's CDR3 is CAAGDRVGEQYF. CDR3 nucleotides: TGTGCCGCCGGGGACAGGGTTGGCGAGCAGTACTTC.

The chain couples TRBV5-8 to TRBJ2-5; D might be TRBD1 or TRBD2, each matching 5 bases. This CDR3 has 17 amino acids. Germline loops: CDR1 SGHTS, CDR2 YDEGEE. V was pared by 4 bases and J by 4 bases, with 23 bases between. CDR3 nucleotide sequence: TGTGCCAGCAGCGTGGGACGTTCTGTGGGGCCGAGAGAGACCCAGTACTTC. The encoded protein is CASSVGRSVGPRETQYF.

The rearrangement uses TRBV7-3 and TRBJ2-1, with TRBD1 matching 8 bases. Germline CDR1 SGHTA, CDR2 FQGTGA. The J segment lost 0 bases and the V segment lost 0 bases, leaving 1 base of the junction unmatched. This CDR3 region has 16 residues. The CDR3 nucleotides read TGTGCCAGCAGCTTAACCACAGGGGGCTCCTACAATGAGCAGTTCTTC. Protein: CASSLTTGGSYNEQFF.

The J gene is TRBJ1-3, the V gene TRBV6-1, with a tentative D call TRBD1 (5 bases). The CDR3 runs 20 residues. The germline V gene encodes CDR1 MNHNS and CDR2 SASEGT. V was pared by 0 bases and J by 0 bases, with 21 bases between. Here the CDR3 reads CASSEAWMGLLRSSGNTIYF. For the CDR3, the DNA is TGTGCCAGCAGTGAAGCTTGGATGGGACTCCTGCGGAGCTCTGGAAACACCATATATTTT.

The V and J genes are TRBV20-1 and TRBJ2-7; D gene ambiguous. The CDR3 extends over 11 amino acids. V dropped 6 bases and J dropped 4 bases, with 10 bases sitting between them. Germline V gene data show CDR1 as DFQATT and CDR2 as SNEGSKA (reference sequence). This chain's CDR3 is CSAPTLYEQYF. The CDR3 DNA reads TGCAGTGCACCCACCCTATACGAGCAGTACTTC.